The source of this T cell receptor (beta chain) is a study of cytomegalovirus exposure and HLA in healthy donors (dated 2017 in TCRdb). Some background on the complete study: An earlier analysis of roughly 500 of the donors reported 250 to 300 Gb of sequence data and approximately 110 million unique TCR beta sequences from 150 million to 200 million T cells. An early release that covered roughly 600 HLA-typed donors contained about 290 gigabases of sequencing data and about 84 million unique TCR sequences. The genetic ancestry cluster associated with self-reported Caucasian donors included 81% of the roughly 390 genotyped donors. The study was designed to test whether signatures of past pathogen exposure could be identified by cataloging public T cell receptors. The T cell repertoires of 666 subjects were profiled by immunosequencing and related to cytomegalovirus serostatus. Besides the first cohort of hundreds of subjects, a separate validation cohort made up of 90 to 150 different subjects was used. To predict cytomegalovirus infection status, the study combined high-throughput TCR immunosequencing, statistical association of individual TCRs with disease status, and machine learning. To study patterns of TCR occurrence, a later analysis re-analyzed previously published TCR beta repertoires from hundreds of donors and added high-resolution HLA genotyping. The later analysis used no new phenotypic data to find candidate immune exposures, relying instead on TCR beta sequences and their occurrence across donors. In an earlier analysis of 587 of the donors, high-throughput TCR beta sequencing was used to judge whether each TCR beta V gene segment behaved as functional or pseudogenic. Donor age, sex, ethnicity and CMV serostatus were compiled together with the repertoire data. A later genetic analysis took genome-wide SNP genotypes for about 65% of the 666 donors and used that subset as a discovery cohort. All discovery cohort repertoires had been generated using a single sequencing platform. HLA typing included class I and class II loci at four-digit resolution. The number of typed donors differed by locus: about 620-640 for A, B, C, DRB1 and DQB1; 522 for DQA1; 606 for DPA1; and around 470 for DPB1. Four or five DR-DQ haplotypes were handled as single units for association and clustering because linkage in the cohort was strong. On average, roughly 250,000 unique TCR beta nucleotide sequences were sequenced per donor among several hundred genotyped donors of the cohort, with roughly 18% of those sequences being non-productive.

This clone was seen only a few times. Which antigen it targets is not known. No base quality information exists; no much larger clone differs at one position. Trimming takes 0 bases from V and 7 bases from J, and the germline ends sit 10 bases apart. The germline V gene encodes CDR1 SGHDT and CDR2 YYEEEE. Including cysteine and phenylalanine, the CDR3 has 13 amino acids. CDR3 DNA is the only sequence kept; it has 39 bases, read in frame from the first base. The cohort comprised several hundred healthy bone marrow donors. At the time of sampling, all cohort members were nominally healthy, though unrecorded immune exposures were likely present. The donor tested CMV seronegative, placing the donor among the 300 to 450 seronegative members of the cohort. Each donor provided a peripheral blood sample, and peripheral blood mononuclear cells were used for TCR beta sequencing. The Qiagen DNeasy Blood Extraction Kit was used to extract genomic DNA from the blood cell samples.

Broader findings and caveats from the paper: According to a later genetic analysis, donors in an Asian-associated ancestry cluster had fewer N-insertions in productive TCRs than the approximately 710-donor mean. In a later analysis, HLA-associated TCR beta chains showed more clonal expansion and lower generation probabilities than non-associated chains that were equally common. Roughly uniform sequencing depth across donors was assumed in presence/absence analyses, although this assumption may not hold. According to a later analysis, parvovirus B19, influenza, CMV and Epstein-Barr virus appeared linked to several top co-occurrence clusters. A later analysis found that most CMV-associated TCR beta chains appeared HLA-restricted, with HLA associations seemingly driven largely by CMV exposure. A few of the identified cytomegalovirus-associated TCR beta chains were confirmed in vitro to be specific for cytomegalovirus antigens. A further reported finding was that TCR beta sequences accurately predicted the HLA-A and HLA-B alleles for most subjects in the first cohort. The 87-base-pair reads could not distinguish some IMGT-functional V segments, including TRBV6-2 and TRBV6-3, so those segments were excluded. The earlier analysis of 587 of the donors excluded 15 to 20 rarely observed V segments, including chromosome 9 orphons, because counts were too low. In an earlier analysis of 587 of the donors, most TCR beta V segments appeared in productive rearrangements about 87% or about 30% of the time, broadly matching IMGT annotations. In the study, 150 to 200 TCR beta chains were listed as associated with cytomegalovirus. Only TCR beta chains were sequenced in this cohort, and the absence of alpha or paired-chain data limited detectable features. The authors suggested that the approach could potentially be extended to other disease states and immunological phenotypes. In a later genetic analysis, a missense DCLRE1C variant was associated with V-gene and J-gene trimming of TCR beta chains, and the association was replicated in an independent cohort. In a later analysis, the rate of TCR association differed among HLA loci, with DRB1 alleles having the most associated TCRs and HLA-C alleles having the fewest. A group of highly shared sequence variants was considered likely to be a technical artifact of the sequencing pipeline. Because some donors lacked HLA typing at each locus, the association tests relied only on the typed subset. Across donors, most TCR sequences were observed very rarely, whereas some public TCRs were present in many individuals. Correlated functional status among segregating V segments might reflect linkage disequilibrium, but an unknown experimental factor could not be ruled out. In a later analysis, some 18,000 TCR beta sequences were associated with specific HLA alleles at a false discovery rate of 0.05. The classifier was reported to diagnose cytomegalovirus status with high specificity and sensitivity in both the original cohort and the validation cohort. When HLA alleles, especially DR and DQ, strongly co-occurred, attributing TCR associations to individual alleles was difficult. Immune exposure information for the cohort was limited to CMV serostatus.

The library was prepared using the immunoSEQ multiplex PCR assay. For the multiplex PCR, a mixture combining 60 forward primers for TCR Vbeta segments and 13 reverse primers for TCR Jbeta segments was used. The CDR3 region of rearranged TCR beta genes was amplified from genomic DNA by a multiplex PCR assay. The Illumina HiSeq System was used to sequence the amplified TCR beta libraries as 87-base-pair reads. Processing in the source paper ran as follows. Across the roughly 670 repertoires, a later analysis counted tens of millions of unique TCR beta chains, roughly 11 million of which were shared by at least two donors. Raw reads were error-corrected and collapsed into unique sequences with a nearest-neighbor algorithm that merged closely related sequences to remove PCR and sequencing errors. V, D and J gene segments were assigned by aligning CDR3 sequences to IMGT reference sequences. For a sequence to be retained, at least a six-nucleotide match to both a V gene segment and a J gene segment was required. A rearrangement was called productive if the CDR3 had no stop codons and remained in frame with V and J, and every other rearrangement was called non-productive. Following IMGT convention, CDR3 was defined as the stretch from the second conserved V-encoded cysteine to the conserved J-encoded phenylalanine. The earlier analysis of about 590 of the donors excluded sequences that lacked an unambiguous match to a single V gene segment. An earlier analysis of under 750 of the donors called V segments functional above 56.7% productive rearrangements and segregating when the between-donor standard deviation exceeded 5%. To diagnose cytomegalovirus status from the catalog of TCR beta chain sequences, a statistical classification framework was built. In a later analysis, TCR nucleotide sequences were compared against IMGT/GENE-DB human TR gene sequences so that V and J genes could be assigned. In a later analysis, CDR3 sequences and most-parsimonious VDJ recombination scenarios were assigned using the TCRdist pipeline. In a later analysis, every TCR beta chain was defined by the combination of its CDR3 amino acid sequence and its V-gene family, and reads without a unique V-gene family were dropped. As a way to deal with suspected cross-contamination and a sequencing artifact, a later analysis dropped approximately 570 nucleotide sequences that were highly shared and had low generation probability. A later analysis calculated a clonal expansion index for each public chain from normalized within-repertoire ranks of inferred template counts. Generation probabilities in a later analysis came from a VDJ recombination model fitted to out-of-frame rearrangements, and those results were checked against IGoR. Hypergeometric tests were used in a later analysis to score TCR-TCR, TCR-HLA and TCR-CMV co-occurrence, with a repertoire-size bias correction applied to the TCR pairs. False discovery rates were estimated in a later analysis by permuting HLA or CMV assignments 20 times. In a later analysis, co-occurring TCRs were grouped with DBSCAN, and TCRdist sequence similarity was added when clustering was performed within HLA-allele-positive subsets. Repertoires with fewer than 30,000 or more than 120,000 public chains were left out of co-occurrence clustering, as were several repertoires with anomalous nucleotide sharing. The immuneACCESS repertoire file appears here via TCRdb, limited to in-frame rearrangements. These files lack a portion of the clones; in checked studies, under half of the deficit traces to unresolved V genes, and the cause of the others is not known. V and J calls and clone size come straight from that table; D and trimming were deduced from the DNA. The table for this sample lists about 170,000 clones; roughly 80% of them were counted only once. The top ten constitute 2% to 2.5% of the sample.

The chain employs TRBV5-6 and TRBJ1-1, and perhaps TRBD1 as D gene, on 5 matching bases. The TCR comes from a male donor in good health and CMV-seronegative. The specimen was PBMCs. For the CDR3, the sequence is CASSLEGIVEAFF. The base sequence is TGTGCCAGCAGCTTGGAGGGGATTGTTGAAGCTTTCTTT.